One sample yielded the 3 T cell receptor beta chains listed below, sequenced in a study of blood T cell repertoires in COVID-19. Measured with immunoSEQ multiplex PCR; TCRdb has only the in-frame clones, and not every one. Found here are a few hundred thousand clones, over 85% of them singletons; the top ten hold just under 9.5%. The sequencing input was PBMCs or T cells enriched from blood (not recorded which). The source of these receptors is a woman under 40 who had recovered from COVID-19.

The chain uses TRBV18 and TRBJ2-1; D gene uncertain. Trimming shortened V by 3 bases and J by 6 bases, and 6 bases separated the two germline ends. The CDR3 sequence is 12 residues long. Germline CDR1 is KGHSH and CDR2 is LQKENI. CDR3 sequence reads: CASSPPVNEQFF. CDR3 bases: TGTGCCAGCTCACCCCCGGTCAATGAGCAGTTCTTC.

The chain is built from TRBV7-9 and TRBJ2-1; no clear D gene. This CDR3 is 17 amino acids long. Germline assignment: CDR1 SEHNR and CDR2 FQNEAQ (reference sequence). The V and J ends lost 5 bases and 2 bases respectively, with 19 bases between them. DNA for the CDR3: TGTGCCAGCAGCCCAGTGGGCTTGTCGCATGCCTACAATGAGCAGTTCTTC. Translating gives CASSPVGLSHAYNEQFF.

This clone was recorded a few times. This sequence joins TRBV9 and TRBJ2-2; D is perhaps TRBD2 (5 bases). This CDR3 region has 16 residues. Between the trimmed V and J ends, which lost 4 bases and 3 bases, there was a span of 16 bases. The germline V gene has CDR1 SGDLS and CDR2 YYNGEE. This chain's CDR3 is CASSPAPGWDTGELFF. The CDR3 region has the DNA TGTGCCAGCAGCCCAGCCCCGGGATGGGACACCGGGGAGCTGTTTTTT.